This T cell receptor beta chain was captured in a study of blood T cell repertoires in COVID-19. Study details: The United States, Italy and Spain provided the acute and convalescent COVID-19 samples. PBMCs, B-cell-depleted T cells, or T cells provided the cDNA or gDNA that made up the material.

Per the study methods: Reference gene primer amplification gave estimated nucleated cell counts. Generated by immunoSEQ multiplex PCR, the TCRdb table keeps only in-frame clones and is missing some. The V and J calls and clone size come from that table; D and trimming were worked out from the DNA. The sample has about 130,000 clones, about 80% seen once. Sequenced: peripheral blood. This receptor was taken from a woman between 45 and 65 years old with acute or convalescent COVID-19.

CDR3 in DNA: TGTGCCAGCAGTGATAGGACAGGAGACTACAATGAGCAGTTCTTC. Amino acids: CASSDRTGDYNEQFF. The chain is built from TRBV2 and TRBJ2-1, with TRBD1 matching 7 bases. V trimming: 3 bases; J trimming: 3 bases; junction bases outside the gene matches: 5. CDR3 length: 15 amino acids. Germline CDR1 reads SNHLY; CDR2 reads FYNNEI.